Below are 20 T cell receptor beta chains sequenced from a single sample in a study of T cell repertoires in cytomegalovirus infection. TCRdb reprocessed the reads via MiXCR and lists one record per CDR3 protein. The sample holds about 180,000 distinct CDR3 sequences, around 15% seen once. The sequenced material came from PBMCs. These receptors all come from a human donor in good health (CMV status not recorded). Some clones in this sample may be carry-over from other donors' samples.

The V and J genes are TRBV7-9 and TRBJ2-1, with TRBD2 identical over 10 bases. Germline values: CDR1 SEHNR, CDR2 FQNEAQ (reference sequence). CDR3 size: 14 residues. Losses at the gene ends were 1 base for V and 13 bases for J; bases not matched to a gene: 7. The CDR3, as DNA: TGTGCCAGCAGCTTAGGCTCTAGCGGGAGACCTCAGTTCTTC. Protein sequence: CASSLGSSGRPQFF.

This clonotype occurred many times. The rearrangement uses TRBV7-2 and TRBJ2-5; TRBD1 aligns across 7 bases. The CDR3 totals 15 residues. Germline-derived CDR1 and CDR2 are SGHTA and FQGNSA. With 5 bases clipped from V and 1 base from J, the junction kept 7 bases outside the gene matches. This CDR3 reads CASSGRQGPQETQYF. The CDR3 region has the DNA TGTGCCAGCAGCGGACGACAGGGTCCCCAAGAGACCCAGTACTTC.

This clonotype was seen at least ten times. The V gene is TRBV19, the J gene TRBJ2-7, with TRBD1 matching 7 bases. The J segment lost 4 bases and the V segment lost 2 bases, leaving 8 bases of the junction unmatched. This CDR3 contains 15 residues. From germline, CDR1 is LNHDA and CDR2 SQIVND (reference sequence). This CDR3 is CASSIIGDSGYEQYF. CDR3 bases: TGTGCCAGTAGTATAATAGGGGACAGCGGATACGAGCAGTACTTC. The entire variable domain, with the rest obtained from reference TRBV19 and TRBJ2-7, is as follows: DGGITQSPKYLFRKEGQNVTLSCEQNLNHDAMYWYRQDPGQGLRLIYYSQIVNDFQKGDIAEGYSVSREKKESFPLTVTSAQKNPTAFYLCASSIIGDSGYEQYFGPGTRLTVT.

This clonotype occurred many times. The chain recombines TRBV7-2 with TRBJ1-6; D unclear. Germline V CDR1 and CDR2: SGHTA, FQGNSA. The CDR3 contains 13 residues. V was clipped by 1 base and J by 10 bases, with 8 bases between them. The CDR3 is CASSLEDWSPLHF. For the CDR3, the DNA is TGTGCCAGCAGCTTAGAGGACTGGTCACCCCTCCACTTT.

This clonotype came up a few times. This chain joins TRBV5-1 and TRBJ2-4; D remains ambiguous. This CDR3 has 17 residues. Germline CDR1 is SGHRS and CDR2 is YFSETQ. V gave up 1 base and J gave up 4 bases, with 18 bases separating them. The CDR3 region is CASSLPHYTAAKNIQYF. Written as DNA, the CDR3 is TGCGCCAGCAGCTTGCCCCACTACACAGCAGCGAAAAACATTCAGTACTTC.

This clonotype was counted ten times or more. The gene calls are TRBV29-1 and TRBJ2-7; D ambiguous. Germline V CDR1 and CDR2: SQVTM, ANQGSEA. Trimming pared 5 bases from V and 5 bases from J, leaving 7 bases between. The CDR3 is 10 amino acids. The CDR3 protein is CSVRNHEQYF. The CDR3 DNA reads TGCAGCGTTCGCAACCACGAGCAGTACTTC.

This clonotype occurred many times. This chain links TRBV7-2 with TRBJ2-7; 15 bases are shared with TRBD2. Germline V CDR1 and CDR2: SGHTA, FQGNSA. The CDR3 is 17 amino acids. The ends lost 0 bases at V and 4 bases at J; junction bases unmatched: 4. The CDR3 region is CASSLAPGLAGGYEQYF. The CDR3 DNA is TGTGCCAGCAGCTTAGCACCCGGACTAGCGGGGGGGTACGAGCAGTACTTC.

This clonotype was seen a handful of times. The chain carries TRBV19 and TRBJ1-6; 10 nucleotides agree with TRBD1. The CDR3 runs 14 residues. The V segment lost 9 bases and the J segment 8 bases; nucleotides outside the gene matches: 7. CDR1 and CDR2 (germline): LNHDA, SQIVND (reference sequence). DNA of the CDR3: TGTGCCAGCTCGACAGGGGGCTGGTATTCACCCCTCCACTTT. This encodes CASSTGGWYSPLHF.

Ten or more counts support this clonotype. This chain uses TRBV11-2 with TRBJ1-4; 8 nucleotides align to TRBD1. This CDR3 is 16 amino acids long. Germline CDR1 and CDR2: SGHAT and FQNNGV. V shed 5 bases and J 5 bases; nucleotides not matched to a gene: 10. As DNA, the CDR3 is TGTGCCAGCAGCAAAGGACAGGGCGTCTGGAATGAAAAACTGTTTTTT. Translating it yields CASSKGQGVWNEKLFF.

The chain is built from TRBV12-3 or TRBV12-4 and TRBJ2-6, with unresolved D. The germline V and J ends were trimmed by 4 bases and 0 bases, with 7 bases remaining between them. The CDR3 is 15 amino acids. CDR3 DNA sequence: TGTGCCAGCAGTTCACGACCCTCTGGGGCCAACGTCCTGACTTTC. Its translation is CASSSRPSGANVLTF.

This clonotype was counted at least ten times. The genes are TRBV18 and TRBJ1-1; 7 bases align to TRBD1. The germline V gene has CDR1 KGHSH and CDR2 LQKENI. CDR3 length equals 15 residues. With V trimmed by 2 bases and J by 0 bases, 3 bases remained unmatched. CDR3 amino acids: CASSPLGQLNTEAFF. In DNA, the CDR3 is TGTGCCAGCTCACCATTGGGACAGTTGAACACTGAAGCTTTCTTT.

This clonotype has just a few counts. The chain links TRBV25-1 to TRBJ2-1; D is perhaps TRBD1 (5 bases). CDR3 size: 16 residues. From germline, CDR1 is MGHDK and CDR2 SYGVNS. The ends were cut back, 3 bases at V and 0 bases at J, with 12 bases in the middle. DNA for the CDR3: TGTGCCAGCAGTGATAGGACAACAAGCTCCTACAATGAGCAGTTCTTC. This gives the protein CASSDRTTSSYNEQFF.

There are a few counts of this clonotype. This chain joins TRBV7-9 and TRBJ1-6, with D tentatively TRBD1 (6 bases). Trimming removed 3 bases from V and 9 bases from J, with 12 bases in between. Germline lookup yields CDR1 SEHNR and CDR2 FQNEAQ (reference sequence). The CDR3 length is 14 residues. The CDR3 DNA sequence: TGTGCCAGCAGCTTGGACAGCTACCTTTCACCCCTCCACTTT. Translated: CASSLDSYLSPLHF. The variable domain in full, with the rest retrieved from reference TRBV7-9 and TRBJ1-6, is DTGVSQNPRHKITKRGQNVTFRCDPISEHNRLYWYRQTLGQGPEFLTYFQNEAQLEKSRLLSDRFSAERPKGSFSTLEIQRTEQGDSAMYLCASSLDSYLSPLHFGNGTRLTVT.

This clonotype was seen many times. The chain uses TRBV6-1 and TRBJ2-1, with D perhaps TRBD2 (6 bases). Germline V gene data show CDR1 as MNHNS and CDR2 as SASEGT. This CDR3 region has 15 residues. Trimming left V 3 bases short and J 4 bases short, with 13 bases between. CDR3 in DNA: TGTGCCAGCAGTGAGGGGCTAGCGCATTACAATGAGCAGTTCTTC. Translated: CASSEGLAHYNEQFF.

This chain connects TRBV7-9 to TRBJ1-2, with 8 bases matching TRBD1. The V gene end was trimmed by 3 bases and the J gene end by 7 bases; junction bases not matched to a gene: 4. CDR3 length: 13 amino acids. Per germline, CDR1 SEHNR and CDR2 FQNEAQ (reference sequence). Here the CDR3 reads CASSFDRGLGYTF. The DNA for the CDR3 is TGTGCCAGCAGCTTCGACAGGGGACTTGGCTACACCTTC.

The V and J genes are TRBV20-1 and TRBJ1-3, with D unclear. V lost 5 bases and J lost 1, with 9 bases in between. CDR1 and CDR2 from the germline V gene are DFQATT and SNEGSKA (reference sequence). This CDR3 contains 13 residues. CDR3 nucleotides: TGCAGTGCTCCCTTGGGATCTGGAAACACCATATATTTT. This translates into CSAPLGSGNTIYF.

In its sample, this clonotype was seen many times. This rearrangement joins TRBV28 to TRBJ1-3; D gene unclear. Trimming shortened V by 8 bases and J by 0 bases, and 17 bases separated the two germline ends. CDR3 length: 16 residues. Germline lookup yields CDR1 MDHEN and CDR2 SYDVKM. CDR3 nucleotide sequence: TGTGCCAGCGCCCCTCAGGTACTGCACTCTGGAAACACCATATATTTT. Its translation is CASAPQVLHSGNTIYF.

This clonotype appeared a few times. The chain combines TRBV13 with TRBJ2-1; the D gene is possibly TRBD2 (5 bases). The ends were cut back, 5 bases at V and 1 base at J, with 12 bases in the middle. CDR1 and CDR2 (germline): PRHDT, FYEKMQ (reference sequence). CDR3 length equals 15 residues. CDR3 in amino acids: CASSPRRISYNEQFF. CDR3 DNA sequence: TGTGCCAGCAGCCCCCGGAGGATTTCCTACAATGAGCAGTTCTTC.

Many counts were recorded for this clonotype. The V and J genes are TRBV7-8 and TRBJ2-7; the D gene could be TRBD1 or TRBD2 (6 bases each). The CDR3 spans 14 residues. CDR1 SGHVS and CDR2 FQNEAQ come from the germline V gene. Trimming stripped 1 base from V and 3 bases from J, with 10 bases between. CDR3 protein: CASSLGGAVYEQYF. The CDR3 nucleotides read TGTGCCAGCAGCTTAGGGGGGGCGGTCTACGAGCAGTACTTC.

J is TRBJ1-5 and V is TRBV20-1; no firm D call. Germline CDR1 reads DFQATT; CDR2 reads SNEGSKA (reference sequence). The CDR3 has 16 amino acids. With 5 bases removed from V and 0 bases from J, the gap between germline ends came to 17 bases. The CDR3 coding sequence is TGCAGTGCTCGTACGGGAACCTCAGGTAGCAATCAGCCCCAGCATTTT. Translation: CSARTGTSGSNQPQHF.